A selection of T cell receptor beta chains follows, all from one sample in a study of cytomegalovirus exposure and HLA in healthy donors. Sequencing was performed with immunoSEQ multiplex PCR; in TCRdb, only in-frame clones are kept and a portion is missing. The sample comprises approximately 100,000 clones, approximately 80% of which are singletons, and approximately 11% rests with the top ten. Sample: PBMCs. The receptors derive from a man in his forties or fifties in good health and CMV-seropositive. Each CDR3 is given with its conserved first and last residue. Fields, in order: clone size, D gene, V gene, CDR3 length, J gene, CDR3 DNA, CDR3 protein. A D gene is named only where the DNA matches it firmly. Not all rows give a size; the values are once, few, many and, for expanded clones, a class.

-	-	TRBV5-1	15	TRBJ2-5	TGCGCCAGCAGCTTGATCACTAGCCTCTCCGAGACCCAGTACTTC	CASSLITSLSETQYF
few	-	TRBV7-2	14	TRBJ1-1	TGTGCCAGCAGCGTCATCCAGGTGATCACTGAAGCTTTCTTT	CASSVIQVITEAFF
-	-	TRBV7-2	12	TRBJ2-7	TGTGCCAGCAGTCCCCCCAGGGACGAGCAGTACTTC	CASSPPRDEQYF
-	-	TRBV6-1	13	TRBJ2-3	TGTGCCAGCAGCCCCCCTCCCACATATACGCAGTATTTT	CASSPPPTYTQYF
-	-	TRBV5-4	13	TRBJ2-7	TGTGCCAGCAGCTTCCTCGGGACCTACGAGCAGTACTTC	CASSFLGTYEQYF
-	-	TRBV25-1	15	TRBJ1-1	TGTGCCAGCAGAGATTCCCCGTGGGCAAGCACTGAAGCTTTCTTT	CASRDSPWASTEAFF
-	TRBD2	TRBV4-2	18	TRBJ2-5	TGTGCCAGCAGCCAAGATCCGGAGCGGGGGGGCTACGGAGAGACCCAGTACTTC	CASSQDPERGGYGETQYF
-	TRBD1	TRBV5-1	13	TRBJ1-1	TGCGCCAGCAGCTCACGGCAGGGACAGCTAGCTTTCTTT	CASSSRQGQLAFF
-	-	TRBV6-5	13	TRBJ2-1	TGTGCCAGCAGTTACCCCCGAGGAGGGGAGCAGTTCTTC	CASSYPRGGEQFF
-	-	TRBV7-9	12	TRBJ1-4	TGTGCCAGCAGCTTTTCCGTCGGAAAACTGTTTTTT	CASSFSVGKLFF
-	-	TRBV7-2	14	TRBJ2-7	TGTGCCAGCAGCTTAGCTGACACAGGGCACGAGCAGTACTTC	CASSLADTGHEQYF
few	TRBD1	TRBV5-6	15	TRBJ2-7	TGTGCCAGCAGCTTGGTTTGGGGCAGGGGGCACGAGCAGTACTTC	CASSLVWGRGHEQYF
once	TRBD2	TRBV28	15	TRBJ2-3	TGTGCCAGCAGTTTATCCGGGGGGGGCACAGATACGCAGTATTTT	CASSLSGGGTDTQYF
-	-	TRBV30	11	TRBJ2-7	TGTGCCTGGAGTGCTGACATAGAGCAGTACTTC	CAWSADIEQYF
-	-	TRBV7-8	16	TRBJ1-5	TGTGCCAGCAGCTTACTAAGGGGGGGTAGCAATCAGCCCCAGCATTTT	CASSLLRGGSNQPQHF
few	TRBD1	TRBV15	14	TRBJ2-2	TGTGCCACCAGCAGGGACAGGGCGGCCGGGGAGCTGTTTTTT	CATSRDRAAGELFF
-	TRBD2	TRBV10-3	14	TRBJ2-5	TGTGCCATCAGTGACAGCGGGGGGCAAGAGACCCAGTACTTC	CAISDSGGQETQYF
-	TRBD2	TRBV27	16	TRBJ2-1	TGTGCCAGCAGTTTCTTAGCGGGGGAACTTTACAATGAGCAGTTCTTC	CASSFLAGELYNEQFF
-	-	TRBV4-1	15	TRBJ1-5	TGCGCCAGCAGCCTAAGCCCGGGTGTTGCTCAGCCCCAGCATTTT	CASSLSPGVAQPQHF
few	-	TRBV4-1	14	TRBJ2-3	TGCGCCAGCAGCCAAGTTCGTAGAGGCGATACGCAGTATTTT	CASSQVRRGDTQYF
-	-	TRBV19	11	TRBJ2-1	TGTGCCAGTAGTATTGTTGTCGTAGTGTTCTTC	CASSIVVVVFF
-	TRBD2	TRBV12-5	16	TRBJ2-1	TGTGCTAGTGGTTCCCGGCTAGCGGGGGACTACAATGAGCAGTTCTTC	CASGSRLAGDYNEQFF
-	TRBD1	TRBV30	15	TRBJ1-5	TGTGCCTGGAGTGTAGGGACAGTGGTTGAGCAGCCCCAGCATTTT	CAWSVGTVVEQPQHF
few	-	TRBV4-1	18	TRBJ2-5	TGCGCCAGCAGCCCCAGGCCCGGGACACATAAGTACCAAGAGACCCAGTACTTC	CASSPRPGTHKYQETQYF
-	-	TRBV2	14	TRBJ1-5	TGTGCCAGCAGAGATCAGGCGATCAATCAGCCCCAGCATTTT	CASRDQAINQPQHF
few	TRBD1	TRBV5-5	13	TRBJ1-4	TGTGCCAGCAGCATGACAGGGGAAGAAAAACTGTTTTTT	CASSMTGEEKLFF
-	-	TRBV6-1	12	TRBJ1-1	TGTGCCCGCGGGGAGGTGAACACTGAAGCTTTCTTT	CARGEVNTEAFF
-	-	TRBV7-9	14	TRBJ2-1	TGTGCCAGCAGCTTTAGGGGGGGCTACAATGAGCAGTTCTTC	CASSFRGGYNEQFF
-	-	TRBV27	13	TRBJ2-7	TGTGCCAGCGGAAAGTTAGGCAGGGACGAGCAGTACTTC	CASGKLGRDEQYF
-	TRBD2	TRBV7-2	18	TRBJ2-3	TGTGCCAGCAGCTTAGGTGGTCTAGCGGGGGGGCCAACAGATACGCAGTATTTT	CASSLGGLAGGPTDTQYF
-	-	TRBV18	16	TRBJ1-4	TGTGCCAGCTCACCGCGGGCAACGGCCCAAAATGAAAAACTGTTTTTT	CASSPRATAQNEKLFF
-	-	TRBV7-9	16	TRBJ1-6	TGTGCCAGCAGCTTAGGAGGGCGCTCCTATAATTCACCCCTCCACTTT	CASSLGGRSYNSPLHF
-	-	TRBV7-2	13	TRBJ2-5	TGTGCCAGCAGCTTAAACAGAAAAGAGACCCAGTACTTC	CASSLNRKETQYF
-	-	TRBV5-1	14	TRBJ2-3	TGCGCCAGCAGAAGGGGAGGAAACACAGATACGCAGTATTTT	CASRRGGNTDTQYF
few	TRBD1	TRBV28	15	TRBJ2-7	TGTGCCAGCAGTTTCCTGACAGGGCTTCGGTACGAGCAGTACTTC	CASSFLTGLRYEQYF
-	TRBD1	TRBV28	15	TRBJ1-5	TGTGCCAGCAGTTCGACAGGGTGGGATGCGCAGCCCCAGCATTTT	CASSSTGWDAQPQHF
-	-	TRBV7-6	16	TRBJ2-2	TGTGCCAGCAGCCGAGGTGGGCGGGGAAACACCGGGGAGCTGTTTTTT	CASSRGGRGNTGELFF
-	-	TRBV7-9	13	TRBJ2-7	TGTGCCAGCAGCTTAGAGACAGCCTACGAGCAGTACTTC	CASSLETAYEQYF
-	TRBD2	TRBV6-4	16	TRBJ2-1	TGTGCCAGCAGTGTCACCGGGACTAGCGGGGCATATGAGCAGTTCTTC	CASSVTGTSGAYEQFF
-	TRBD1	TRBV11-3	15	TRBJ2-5	TGTGCCAGCAGCCCAAACCCGGGGACAGGGGAGACCCAGTACTTC	CASSPNPGTGETQYF
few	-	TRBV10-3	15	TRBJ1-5	TGTGCCATCAGTGAGTCGATAGTACGGGATCAGCCCCAGCATTTT	CAISESIVRDQPQHF
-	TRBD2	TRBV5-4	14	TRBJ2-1	TGTGCCAGCAGCAGGGAGGGACGCAGGAATGAGCAGTTCTTC	CASSREGRRNEQFF
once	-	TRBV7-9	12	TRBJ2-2	TGTGCCAGCAGCTCCCCCGGCGGGGAGCTGTTTTTT	CASSSPGGELFF
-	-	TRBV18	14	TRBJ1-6	TGTGCCAGCTCACCCCTAGCCGATAATTCACCCCTCCACTTT	CASSPLADNSPLHF
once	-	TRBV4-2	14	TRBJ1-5	TGTGCCAGCAGCCAACGCCTAGTGAATCAGCCCCAGCATTTT	CASSQRLVNQPQHF
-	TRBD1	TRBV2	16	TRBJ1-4	TGTGCCAGCAGTGAAGCGCTGGGGACAGGTCCTGAAAAACTGTTTTTT	CASSEALGTGPEKLFF
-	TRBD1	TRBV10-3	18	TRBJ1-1	TGTGCCATCAGTGACCTGCCTCCGGGACAGGGGGCGGACACTGAAGCTTTCTTT	CAISDLPPGQGADTEAFF
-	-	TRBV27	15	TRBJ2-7	TGTGCCAGCAGTTACTCGGGGGACAGCTCCTACGAGCAGTACTTC	CASSYSGDSSYEQYF
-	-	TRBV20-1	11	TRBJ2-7	TGCAGTGCTAGTATAGTTGGCGAGCAGTACTTC	CSASIVGEQYF
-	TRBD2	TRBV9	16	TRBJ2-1	TGTGCCAGCAGCGTAGATCAGCGGGGGGCGGTGAATGAGCAGTTCTTC	CASSVDQRGAVNEQFF
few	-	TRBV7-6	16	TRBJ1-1	TGTGCCAGCAGCTTAGTGGGGGCGGGGGGGAACACTGAAGCTTTCTTT	CASSLVGAGGNTEAFF
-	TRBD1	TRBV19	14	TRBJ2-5	TGTGCCAGTAGCGACAGGGTGGATCAAGAGACCCAGTACTTC	CASSDRVDQETQYF
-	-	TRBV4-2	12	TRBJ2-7	TGTGCCAGCAGCCAAGATGACTACGAGCAGTACTTC	CASSQDDYEQYF
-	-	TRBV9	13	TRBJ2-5	TGTGCCAGCAGCGGTCCGCACGGGGAGACCCAGTACTTC	CASSGPHGETQYF
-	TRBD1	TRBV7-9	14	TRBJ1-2	TGTGCCAGCAGCTTTACCAGGGGGAGCTATGGCTACACCTTC	CASSFTRGSYGYTF